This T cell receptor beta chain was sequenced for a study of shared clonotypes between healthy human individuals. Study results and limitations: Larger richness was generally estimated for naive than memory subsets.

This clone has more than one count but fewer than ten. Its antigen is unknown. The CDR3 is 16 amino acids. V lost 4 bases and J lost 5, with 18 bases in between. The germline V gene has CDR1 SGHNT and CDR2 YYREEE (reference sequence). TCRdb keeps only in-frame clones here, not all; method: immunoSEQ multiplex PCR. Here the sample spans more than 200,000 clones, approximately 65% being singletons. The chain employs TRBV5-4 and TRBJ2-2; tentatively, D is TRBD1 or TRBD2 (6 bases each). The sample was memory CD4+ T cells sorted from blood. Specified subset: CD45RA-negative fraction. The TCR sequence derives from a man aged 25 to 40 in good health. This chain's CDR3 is CASSLSGGGVTGELFF. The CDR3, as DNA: TGTGCCAGCAGCCTGAGCGGAGGGGGTGTAACCGGGGAGCTGTTTTTT.